These 2 T cell receptor beta chains were sequenced from one sample in a study of technical replicates of blood from a handful of donors. Assay: immunoSEQ multiplex PCR; the TCRdb copy retains only in-frame clones and omits some. The sample lists fewer than 80,000 clones, under 90% occurring once. Sequences were obtained from PBMCs. Source of these receptors: a human donor in good health. Some clones in this sample may be carry-over from other donors' samples.

The gene calls are TRBV7-2 and TRBJ2-7; the D gene is possibly TRBD1 (6 bases). This CDR3 comprises 15 residues. Looked up from germline, CDR1 is SGHTA and CDR2 is FQGNSA. Trimming pared 3 bases from V and 1 base from J, leaving 13 bases between. CDR3 residues: CASSFFTGPSYEQYF. CDR3 DNA sequence: TGTGCCAGCAGCTTTTTTACAGGGCCTTCCTACGAGCAGTACTTC.

The chain uses TRBV6-5 and TRBJ2-3; the D is unclear. This CDR3 has 14 residues. The V end lost 4 bases, the J end lost 9 bases, and 17 bases lay between the germline ends. The germline CDR1 and CDR2 sequences are MNHEY and SVGAGI. CDR3 in DNA: TGTGCCAGCAGTTCCCAGGCCGCCCGTAACACGCAGTATTTT. Translating gives CASSSQAARNTQYF.